This section outlines one TCR beta chain sequence together with its context. Its antigen remains unknown. Germline CDR1 and CDR2: MGHRA and YSYEKL. V was clipped by 4 bases and J by 2 bases, with 9 bases between them. The CDR3 covers 14 residues. The data stem from a study of CD8 T cells in ankylosing spondylitis. The study, taken as a whole, reports: In ankylosing spondylitis blood, a motif of about eight highly homologous TCR beta variants appeared characteristic. Disease-associated clones were reportedly significantly overrepresented in matched ankylosing spondylitis synovial fluid.

Libraries of TCR beta came from quantitative 5'-RACE with molecular barcodes. TCRdb itself ran the 5' RACE reads through MiXCR, one entry per CDR3 protein. The data show about 390,000 distinct CDR3 sequences, with about a fifth seen just once and around 17% held by the top ten. The material sequenced was blood, either unsorted or a sorted T cell fraction (not recorded which). The sequence came from a male donor with ankylosing spondylitis. The chain links TRBV4-1 to TRBJ1-5, with a possible D match to TRBD1 (6 bases). Here the CDR3 reads CASSRWTGNQPQHF. The CDR3 coding sequence is TGCGCCAGCAGCCGTTGGACAGGCAATCAGCCCCAGCATTTT.